The 32 T cell receptor beta chains below were found in one sample sequenced in a study of CD8 T cells in ankylosing spondylitis. Study observations and caveats: Eight or nine highly homologous variants made up a TCR beta motif that seemed to typify ankylosing spondylitis blood.

These receptors lack a known antigen. A single record per CDR3 protein comes from TCRdb applying MiXCR to the 5' RACE reads. In the table there are roughly 440,000 distinct CDR3 sequences, roughly 15% of which are singletons. The sample taken for sequencing was blood, either unsorted or a sorted T cell fraction (not recorded which). The receptors originated from a male donor with ankylosing spondylitis.

V and J are TRBV7-2 and TRBJ2-3; no definite D call. Trimming left V 1 base short and J 5 bases short, with 13 bases between. The CDR3 length is 15 residues. The germline CDR1 and CDR2 sequences are SGHTA and FQGNSA. The CDR3: CASSLVPPLVDTQYF. Here the CDR3 DNA reads TGTGCCAGCAGCTTAGTCCCACCTCTGGTAGATACGCAGTATTTT.

This clonotype was observed a few times. The rearrangement joins TRBV7-3 to TRBJ2-1; 7 bases line up with TRBD1. Germline V gene sequence: CDR1 SGHTA, CDR2 FQGTGA. J gave up 12 bases and V 2 bases, and 1 base lay outside the gene matches. CDR3 length: 11 amino acids. CDR3 bases: TGTGCCAGCAGCTTAGGGGACAGGCAGTTCTTC. Its translation: CASSLGDRQFF.

This clonotype was found a few times. The chain couples TRBV6-1 to TRBJ2-1, with D possibly matching TRBD2 (7 bases). The germline gives CDR1 MNHNS, CDR2 SASEGT. Trimming cost V 1 base and J 4 bases, with 11 bases left between them. The CDR3 length is 15 residues. The CDR3 reads CASSEGGGGYNEQFF. CDR3 nucleotide sequence: TGTGCCAGCAGTGAAGGGGGAGGGGGGTACAATGAGCAGTTCTTC.

The chain carries TRBV10-3 and TRBJ1-3, with D possibly being TRBD1 (5 bases). Trimming shortened V by 10 bases and J by 2 bases, and 9 bases separated the two germline ends. Germline V lookup: CDR1 ENHRY, CDR2 SYGVKD. The CDR3 length is 12 residues. The CDR3 protein is CATGTTGNTIYF. DNA of the CDR3: TGTGCCACCGGGACCACTGGAAACACCATATATTTT.

This clonotype appeared many times. The rearrangement uses TRBV6-1 and TRBJ1-1; no clear D gene. V was trimmed by 6 bases and J by 1 base, leaving 6 bases between them. The CDR3 totals 12 residues. From germline, CDR1 is MNHNS and CDR2 SASEGT. CDR3: CASSLWNTEAFF. The CDR3 nucleotides read TGTGCCAGCAGCCTTTGGAACACTGAAGCTTTCTTT.

The chain has TRBV20-1 and TRBJ2-3; 9 nucleotides align to TRBD1. J lost 8 bases, V lost 6 bases, and 15 bases had no gene match. CDR3 length: 15 amino acids. The V gene's germline CDR1 is DFQATT and CDR2 SNEGSKA (reference sequence). The CDR3 region is CSASRTGVLVGTQYF. The CDR3 DNA reads TGCAGTGCGAGTAGGACAGGGGTGTTGGTGGGTACGCAGTATTTT.

A remark on this clonotype: Compared with germline, one end of the junction differs, possibly owing to a read error. DNA of the CDR3: TGTGCCATCAGTGATTCCTCTGGGCTAGCGGGGATTTTT. Translating gives CAISDSSGLAGIF. V and J are TRBV10-3 and TRBJ2-2; the match to TRBD2 covers 9 bases. The CDR3 covers 13 residues. In germline, CDR1 is ENHRY, CDR2 SYGVKD.

V gene TRBV20-1 combines with J gene TRBJ2-1; D may correspond to TRBD1 or TRBD2 (5 bases each). Trimming shortened V by 3 bases and J by 8 bases, and 17 bases separated the two germline ends. The germline gives CDR1 DFQATT, CDR2 SNEGSKA (reference sequence). The CDR3 covers 14 residues. For the CDR3, the DNA is TGCAGTGCTAGGGGGCTAGGGCCGCGGGATGAGCAGTTCTTC. Protein product: CSARGLGPRDEQFF.

This clonotype was picked up a small number of times. The V and J genes are TRBV9 and TRBJ1-3; the D gene is possibly TRBD1 (6 bases). Germline CDR1 and CDR2: SGDLS and YYNGEE. The V gene lost 3 bases and the J gene lost 2 bases, with 9 bases spanning the gap. CDR3 size: 14 residues. The CDR3 is CASSAQGTGNTIYF. CDR3 DNA: TGTGCCAGCAGCGCACAGGGTACTGGAAACACCATATATTTT. Drawing the rest from reference TRBV9 and TRBJ1-3, the complete variable domain is DSGVTQTPKHLITATGQRVTLRCSPRSGDLSVYWYQQSLDQGLQFLIQYYNGEERAKGNILERFSAQQFPDLHSELNLSSLELGDSALYFCASSAQGTGNTIYFGEGSWLTVV.

This clonotype was seen only a few times. The rearrangement links TRBV6-5 to TRBJ2-2; no clear D gene. The CDR3 sequence is 14 residues long. With 2 bases removed from V and 7 bases from J, the gap between germline ends came to 11 bases. From germline, CDR1 is MNHEY and CDR2 SVGAGI. The CDR3 loop reads CASSYEPGIGELFF. In DNA, the CDR3 is TGTGCCAGCAGTTACGAGCCGGGCATCGGGGAGCTGTTTTTT.

The table lists this clonotype with a few counts. V gene TRBV5-5 combines with J gene TRBJ1-1; tentatively, D is TRBD1 (5 bases). V was cut by 2 bases and J by 3 bases, with 14 bases left in between. This CDR3 has 15 residues. Per the germline V gene, CDR1 is SGHKS and CDR2 is YYEKEE (reference sequence). CDR3 in amino acids: CASSFTGARDTEAFF. Here the CDR3 DNA reads TGTGCCAGCAGCTTTACCGGGGCTAGGGACACTGAAGCTTTCTTT.

This clonotype was seen a handful of times. The chain uses TRBV24-1 and TRBJ2-3, with 7 bases fitting TRBD1. V lost 5 bases, J lost 6 bases, and 13 bases stayed unmatched. The CDR3 has 16 residues. CDR1 KGHDR and CDR2 SFDVKD come from the germline V gene. The CDR3 bases are TGTGCCACCAGTGTTTCCAATGACAGGGCGTCGGATACGCAGTATTTT. Its translation is CATSVSNDRASDTQYF.

The V gene is TRBV7-2, the J gene TRBJ2-7; 10 bases fit TRBD2. The CDR3 is 16 residues long. With V trimmed by 0 bases and J by 7 bases, 9 bases remained unmatched. CDR1 and CDR2 (germline): SGHTA, FQGNSA. The CDR3 region is CASSLASSGSRWEQYF. In nucleotides, the CDR3 is TGTGCCAGCAGCTTAGCGTCTAGCGGGAGTAGGTGGGAGCAGTACTTC. Using reference TRBV7-2 and TRBJ2-7 for the parts outside the CDR3, the full variable domain is GAGVSQSPSNKVTEKGKDVELRCDPISGHTALYWYRQSLGQGLEFLIYFQGNSAPDKSGLPSDRFSAERTGGSVSTLTIQRTQQEDSAVYLCASSLASSGSRWEQYFGPGTRLTVT.

This clonotype came up a few times. This rearrangement joins TRBV11-2 to TRBJ1-6; a weak D match, TRBD1 (6 bases). V lost 5 bases and J 7 bases, leaving 21 bases between the germline ends. CDR3 length equals 17 residues. CDR1 is SGHAT and CDR2 is FQNNGV in the germline V gene. CDR3 residues: CASSPNIPTGRNSPLHF. For the CDR3, the DNA is TGTGCCAGCAGCCCGAACATCCCGACAGGACGAAATTCACCCCTCCACTTT.

The genes are TRBV7-2 and TRBJ2-4; D perhaps matches TRBD1 (6 bases). CDR3 length: 15 amino acids. Per the germline V gene, CDR1 is SGHTA and CDR2 is FQGNSA. V was cut by 4 bases and J by 8 bases, with 18 bases left in between. The DNA of the CDR3 is TGTGCCAGCAGCTCCCCTGGGATCCAGGGGTACATTCAGTACTTC. Amino acids: CASSSPGIQGYIQYF.

The genes are TRBV4-1 and TRBJ2-3; perhaps D is TRBD1 or TRBD2 (6 bases each). V lost 0 bases, J lost 3 bases, and 13 bases lay in between. There are 16 residues in the CDR3. Looked up from germline, CDR1 is MGHRA and CDR2 is YSYEKL. CDR3 coding DNA: TGCGCCAGCAGCCAAGAAAGGGGGGCGAAAACAGATACGCAGTATTTT. Protein sequence: CASSQERGAKTDTQYF.

The rearrangement links TRBV6-5 to TRBJ2-7, with D uncertain. In germline, CDR1 is MNHEY, CDR2 SVGAGI. V gave up 0 bases and J gave up 0 bases, with 9 bases separating them. CDR3 length: 15 residues. The CDR3 sequence is CASSYSFDGSYEQYF. The CDR3 DNA reads as TGTGCCAGCAGTTACTCGTTTGACGGCTCCTACGAGCAGTACTTC.

V and J are TRBV12-3 or TRBV12-4 and TRBJ2-1; D is perhaps TRBD1 (6 bases). Trimming shortened V by 8 bases and J by 8 bases, and 19 bases separated the two germline ends. The CDR3 loop spans 14 amino acids. DNA of the CDR3: TGTGCCAGCGGGATGACAGGCCCTGTGGATGAGCAGTTCTTC. Amino acid sequence: CASGMTGPVDEQFF.

The V call is TRBV6-2 or TRBV6-3, the J call TRBJ2-7, with 7 bases aligning to TRBD1. With 5 bases clipped from V and 1 base from J, the junction kept 14 bases outside the gene matches. This CDR3 region has 17 residues. Germline V gene lookup returns CDR1 MNHEY and CDR2 SVGEGT. The CDR3 DNA is TGTGCCAGCAGTCAGTATAAAGGGACAGCCTCTTCCTACGAGCAGTACTTC. Protein: CASSQYKGTASSYEQYF.

The gene calls are TRBV7-6 and TRBJ2-5; 7 nucleotides align to TRBD1. The CDR3 covers 14 residues. CDR1 is SGHVS and CDR2 is FNYEAQ in the germline V gene. V gave up 1 base and J gave up 5 bases; unmatched junction bases: 4. The CDR3 DNA reads TGTGCCAGCAGCTTAGTTCCGACAGGGGAGACCCAGTACTTC. Protein: CASSLVPTGETQYF.

This clonotype turned up a few times. V and J are TRBV7-9 and TRBJ1-2, with TRBD1 matching 8 bases. The ends lost 4 bases at V and 0 bases at J; junction bases unmatched: 7. This CDR3 region has 16 residues. Germline CDR1 SEHNR, CDR2 FQNEAQ (reference sequence). The CDR3 DNA reads as TGTGCCAGCAGCTCGGACAGGGCCCATTCTAACTATGGCTACACCTTC. Translation gives CASSSDRAHSNYGYTF.

This clonotype was seen a handful of times. The J gene is TRBJ1-5, the V gene TRBV4-1; no firm D call. This CDR3 has 14 residues. Trimming left V 0 bases short and J 5 bases short, with 8 bases between. Germline V CDR1 and CDR2: MGHRA, YSYEKL. CDR3 loop: CASSQEGLYQPQHF. The CDR3 DNA reads as TGCGCCAGCAGCCAAGAGGGTCTATATCAGCCCCAGCATTTT.

The J gene is TRBJ1-1, the V gene TRBV7-9; the D gene is possibly TRBD1 (6 bases). Trimming pared 5 bases from V and 1 base from J, leaving 14 bases between. This CDR3 is 15 amino acids long. In germline, CDR1 is SEHNR, CDR2 FQNEAQ (reference sequence). The DNA for the CDR3 is TGTGCCAGCAGCGTTCCCAGGGGAGCGAACACTGAAGCTTTCTTT. This gives the protein CASSVPRGANTEAFF.

This clonotype was counted between two and nine times. Relative to the germline gene, one junction end is altered; a read error may explain this. The chain uses TRBV4-3 and TRBJ1-2, with unresolved D. Germline V gives CDR1 LGHNA, CDR2 YSLEER. The length of the CDR3 is 12 residues. The CDR3 here is CASSKEQYGYTF. The CDR3 nucleotides are TGCGCCAGCAGCAAAGAACAGTATGGCTACACCTTC.

This clonotype was recorded a few times. This rearrangement joins TRBV2 to TRBJ2-2; D gene ambiguous. V was pared by 4 bases and J by 5 bases, with 5 bases between. This CDR3 is 12 amino acids long. Germline V gene lookup returns CDR1 SNHLY and CDR2 FYNNEI. The CDR3 nucleotides read TGTGCCAGCAGTGGAGAAACCGGGGAGCTGTTTTTT. Encoded protein: CASSGETGELFF.

This clonotype has only a few counts. V gene TRBV5-1 combines with J gene TRBJ2-3; 10 bases map to TRBD2. Germline V gene data show CDR1 as SGHRS and CDR2 as YFSETQ. Trimming removed 4 bases from V and 3 bases from J; junction bases left unmatched: 20. The CDR3 contains 20 residues. The CDR3 reads CASSPLPLAGALSGTDTQYF. CDR3 bases: TGCGCCAGCAGCCCCCTGCCTCTAGCGGGGGCCCTAAGCGGAACAGATACGCAGTATTTT. Complete variable domain (other parts from reference TRBV5-1 and TRBJ2-3): KAGVTQTPRYLIKTRGQQVTLSCSPISGHRSVSWYQQTPGQGLQFLFEYFSETQRNKGNFPGRFSGRQFSNSRSEMNVSTLELGDSALYLCASSPLPLAGALSGTDTQYFGPGTRLTVL.

This clonotype came up a few times. The chain uses TRBV20-1 and TRBJ1-5, with TRBD1 matching over 10 bases. The CDR3 sequence is 16 residues long. J gave up 3 bases and V 0 bases, and 5 bases lay outside the gene matches. Looked up from germline, CDR1 is DFQATT and CDR2 is SNEGSKA (reference sequence). CDR3 amino acids: CSARDMTGGSNQPQHF. The CDR3 nucleotides read TGCAGTGCTAGAGATATGACAGGGGGCTCCAATCAGCCCCAGCATTTT.

The chain joins TRBV18 to TRBJ2-5; D is unclear. V lost 7 bases, J lost 2 bases, and 11 bases lay in between. CDR1 is KGHSH, CDR2 LQKENI, per germline. This CDR3 has 13 amino acids. Here the CDR3 reads CASLRAGQETQYF. DNA for the CDR3: TGTGCCAGCTTACGGGCAGGTCAAGAGACCCAGTACTTC.

The chain employs TRBV20-1 and TRBJ2-3; D not certain. Trimming took off 6 bases at V and 0 bases at J, with 13 bases between the two ends. Per the germline V gene, CDR1 is DFQATT and CDR2 is SNEGSKA (reference sequence). The CDR3 extends over 14 amino acids. In nucleotides, the CDR3 is TGCAGTGCCCCAGCTATCTCTAGCACAGATACGCAGTATTTT. It specifies CSAPAISSTDTQYF.

V usage is TRBV20-1 and J usage is TRBJ2-2; 10 bases are shared with TRBD2. The CDR3 is made up of 18 amino acids. V was clipped by 4 bases and J by 3 bases; unmatched bases: 14. Germline-derived CDR1 and CDR2 are DFQATT and SNEGSKA (reference sequence). This CDR3 is CSAKRLAGVGGDTGELFF. The DNA for the CDR3 is TGCAGTGCTAAAAGGCTAGCGGGAGTGGGGGGCGACACCGGGGAGCTGTTTTTT.

This clonotype has at least ten counts. V gene TRBV4-3 combines with J gene TRBJ1-4, with D hard to call. The V gene's germline CDR1 is LGHNA and CDR2 YSLEER. V lost 1 base and J 8 bases, leaving 8 bases between the germline ends. This CDR3 has 13 residues. The DNA for the CDR3 is TGCGCCAGCAGCCAAGCGCCGGGCGAAAAACTGTTTTTT. This gives the protein CASSQAPGEKLFF.

About this clonotype: The junction shows a germline mismatch at one end, possibly a read error. The chain joins TRBV7-3 to TRBJ1-1; D perhaps matches TRBD1 (5 bases). From germline, CDR1 is SGHTA and CDR2 FQGTGA. The CDR3 sequence is 13 residues long. The CDR3, as DNA: TGTGCCAGCAGCTTAAGGGGAGGGACTGAAACTTTCTTT. Translation gives CASSLRGGTETFF. The whole variable domain, filled in from reference TRBV7-3 and TRBJ1-1, reads GAGVSQTPSNKVTEKGKYVELRCDPISGHTALYWYRQSLGQGPEFLIYFQGTGAADDSGLPNDRFFAVRPEGSVSTLKIQRTERGDSAVYLCASSLRGGTETFFGQGTRLTVV.